One T cell receptor beta chain is described in this entry. This clone was seen only a few times. This receptor's antigen is unknown. Per-nucleotide qualities are absent, and no much larger clonotype sits a single base away. The CDR3 runs 12 residues from the cysteine to the phenylalanine. CDR3 DNA only is kept here, 36 bases in frame from base 1. V is cut by 4 bases and J by 2 bases, and the space between the germline ends is 5 bases. CDR1 is given as SGHRS and CDR2 as YFSETQ, both from the germline V gene. The entry originates in a study of cytomegalovirus exposure and HLA in healthy donors (dated by TCRdb to the late 2010s). Background on the whole study: An earlier analysis of several hundred of the donors reported about 300 Gb of sequence data and approximately 120 million unique TCR beta sequences obtained from about 180 million T cells. Approximately 310 gigabases of sequencing data and around 80 million unique TCR sequences made up an early release that covered several hundred HLA-typed donors. Of the 300 to 500 genotyped donors, more than 75% were placed in the genetic ancestry cluster associated with self-reported Caucasian donors. The study aimed to test whether signatures of past pathogen exposure could be identified by cataloging public T cell receptors. The T cell repertoires of under 750 subjects were profiled by immunosequencing and related to cytomegalovirus serostatus. A separate validation cohort of about 110 different subjects was used in addition to the 666-subject first cohort. To predict cytomegalovirus infection status, the study combined high-throughput TCR immunosequencing, statistical association of individual TCRs with disease status, and machine learning. A later analysis re-examined previously published TCR beta repertoires from around 670 donors and added high-resolution HLA genotyping to investigate patterns of TCR occurrence. Rather than drawing on any new phenotypic data, the later analysis identified candidate immune exposures from TCR beta sequences and the way those sequences occurred across donors. To decide whether each TCR beta V gene segment behaved as functional or pseudogenic, an earlier analysis of fewer than 750 of the donors relied on high-throughput TCR beta sequencing. Alongside the repertoire data, information on donor age, sex, ethnicity and CMV serostatus was compiled. Genome-wide SNP genotypes for about 55% of the 666 donors were used in a later genetic analysis, which treated that subset as a discovery cohort. Every discovery cohort repertoire had been produced on one sequencing platform. HLA typing covered class I and class II loci at four-digit resolution. The number of typed donors differed by locus: about 620-630 for A, B, C, DRB1 and DQB1; approximately 540 for DQA1; approximately 610 for DPA1; and some 430 for DPB1. A few DR-DQ haplotypes were treated as single units for association and clustering because of strong linkage in the cohort. Across 300 to 400 genotyped donors of the cohort, an average of about 240,000 unique TCR beta nucleotide sequences per donor were sequenced, and about a sixth of those sequences were non-productive. Beyond this particular receptor, the publication reports: HLA typing was unavailable for some donors at each locus, so association tests used only the typed subset. A group of highly shared sequence variants was considered likely to be a technical artifact of the sequencing pipeline. The cohort was sequenced for TCR beta chains only, and without alpha or paired-chain data the features that could be detected were limited. The study listed 170 or so TCR beta chains as associated with cytomegalovirus. Broadly in line with IMGT annotations, most TCR beta V segments showed up in productive rearrangements about 87% or about 30% of the time in an earlier analysis of under 700 of the donors. According to a later genetic analysis, donors in an Asian-associated ancestry cluster had fewer N-insertions in productive TCRs than the approximately 700-donor mean. In vitro tests confirmed that a few of the cytomegalovirus-associated TCR beta chains recognize cytomegalovirus antigens. In a later analysis, some 18,000 TCR beta sequences were associated with specific HLA alleles at a false discovery rate of 0.05. When HLA alleles, especially DR and DQ, strongly co-occurred, attributing TCR associations to individual alleles was difficult. In a later analysis, HLA-associated TCR beta chains were found to be more clonally expanded and to have lower generation probabilities than equally common non-associated chains. According to the authors, the approach could potentially be generalized to other disease states and immunological phenotypes. In a later analysis, TCR association rates were found to vary across HLA loci, with the most associated TCRs seen for DRB1 alleles and the fewest for HLA-C alleles. In a later analysis, several top co-occurrence clusters were reported to appear linked to parvovirus B19, influenza, CMV and Epstein-Barr virus. In a later analysis, most CMV-associated TCR beta chains were found to appear HLA-restricted, with HLA associations seemingly driven largely by CMV exposure. A further reported finding was that TCR beta sequences accurately predicted the HLA-A and HLA-B alleles for most subjects in the first cohort. The earlier analysis of approximately 560 of the donors excluded approximately 17 rarely observed V segments, including chromosome 9 orphons, because counts were too low. An association between a missense DCLRE1C variant and V-gene and J-gene trimming of TCR beta chains was found in a later genetic analysis and replicated in an independent cohort. While some public TCRs were present in many individuals, most TCR sequences turned up only very rarely across donors. Linkage disequilibrium might explain the correlated functional status among segregating V segments, but an unknown experimental factor could not be ruled out. The classifier was reported to diagnose cytomegalovirus status with high specificity and sensitivity in both the original and validation cohorts. The only immune exposure information available for the cohort was CMV serostatus. Some IMGT-functional V segments, including TRBV6-2 and TRBV6-3, could not be distinguished by the 87-base-pair reads and were therefore excluded. Sequencing depth was assumed to be roughly uniform across donors in the presence/absence analyses, though that assumption may not hold.

The method behind the library was the immunoSEQ multiplex PCR assay. A mixture of 60 forward primers for TCR Vbeta segments and 13 reverse primers for TCR Jbeta segments was used in the multiplex PCR. The CDR3 region of rearranged TCR beta genes was amplified from genomic DNA with a multiplex PCR assay. The amplified TCR beta libraries were sequenced on the Illumina HiSeq System as 87-base-pair reads. Per the original workflow: In a later analysis, tens of millions of unique TCR beta chains were counted across the roughly 670 repertoires, and about 9.9 million of these chains were shared by at least two donors. To remove PCR and sequencing errors, raw reads were error-corrected and collapsed into unique sequences using a nearest-neighbor algorithm that merged closely related sequences. V, D and J gene segments were assigned by aligning CDR3 sequences to IMGT reference sequences. For a sequence to be retained, at least a six-nucleotide match to both a V gene segment and a J gene segment was required. A rearrangement counted as productive if the CDR3 had no stop codons and remained in frame with V and J, and every other rearrangement counted as non-productive. Following IMGT convention, CDR3 was defined as the stretch from the second conserved V-encoded cysteine up to the conserved J-encoded phenylalanine. In an earlier analysis of more than 550 of the donors, sequences lacking an unambiguous match to a single V gene segment were excluded. In an earlier analysis of approximately 590 of the donors, a V segment was called functional when productive rearrangements were above 56.7%, and segregating when the standard deviation between donors exceeded 5%. A statistical classification framework was developed to diagnose cytomegalovirus status using the catalog of TCR beta chain sequences. V and J gene assignment, in a later analysis, came from comparing TCR nucleotide sequences with IMGT/GENE-DB human TR gene sequences. The TCRdist pipeline was used in a later analysis to assign CDR3 sequences and most-parsimonious VDJ recombination scenarios. In a later analysis, each TCR beta chain was defined by its CDR3 amino acid sequence together with its V-gene family, and reads lacking a unique V-gene family were excluded. A later analysis removed 592 highly shared, low-generation-probability nucleotide sequences to deal with suspected cross-contamination and a sequencing artifact. A later analysis calculated a clonal expansion index for each public chain from normalized within-repertoire ranks of inferred template counts. Generation probabilities in a later analysis came from a VDJ recombination model fitted to out-of-frame rearrangements, and those results were checked against IGoR. A later analysis scored TCR-TCR, TCR-HLA and TCR-CMV co-occurrence with hypergeometric tests, applying a repertoire-size bias correction to TCR pairs. A later analysis estimated false discovery rates by permuting HLA or CMV assignments 20 times. In a later analysis, co-occurring TCRs were grouped with DBSCAN, and TCRdist sequence similarity was added when clustering was performed within HLA-allele-positive subsets. Repertoires with fewer than 30,000 or more than 120,000 public chains, plus five repertoires with anomalous nucleotide sharing, were excluded from co-occurrence clustering. This immuneACCESS table, as held by TCRdb, lists in-frame sequences with V and J called but not all clones. Of the missing ones, under half trace to an unresolved V gene in checked studies; the others have no known cause. The V and J calls and clone size come from that table; D and trimming were worked out from the DNA. This sample holds roughly 100,000 clones; roughly 77% were observed only once. The ten top clones hold approximately 2.4% of the sample.

In total, about 650 healthy bone marrow donors made up the cohort. At the time of sampling, every cohort member was nominally healthy, though immune exposures that went unrecorded were likely present. The donor tested CMV seronegative, placing the donor among the 300 to 400 seronegative members of the cohort. Each donor provided a peripheral blood sample, and peripheral blood mononuclear cells were used for TCR beta sequencing. Genomic DNA extraction from the blood cell samples was performed with the Qiagen DNeasy Blood Extraction Kit. The TCR originated in a man aged 40-50 years in good health and CMV-seronegative. Sequences were obtained from PBMCs. This chain joins TRBV5-1 to TRBJ2-3; the D gene remains uncertain. Here is the DNA: TGCGCCAGCAGCGCGGCCACAGATACGCAGTATTTT. Its protein product is CASSAATDTQYF.